The present T cell receptor (beta chain) was sequenced within a study of shared clonotypes between healthy human individuals. Here immunoSEQ multiplex PCR was the method, and the copy in TCRdb shows in-frame clones only, minus some. The table has roughly 410,000 clones, 96% seen once. This clone was detected once. CDR1 is MDHEN and CDR2 is SYDVKM in the germline V gene. CDR3 length equals 13 residues. Deletions cut 2 bases from V and 0 bases from J, with 5 bases between. The V call is TRBV28, the J call TRBJ2-7; D unclear. The sequenced sample consisted of memory CD8+ T cells sorted from blood. Subset described: CD45RO+ cells pooled with CCR7-negative TemRA cells. This sequence originates from a young man in good health. CDR3 bases: TGTGCCAGCAGTTTAACTCTCTCCTACGAGCAGTACTTC. This codes for CASSLTLSYEQYF.